Listed below are T cell receptor beta chains from one sample, sequenced in a study of a mutant IDH1 vaccine in newly diagnosed glioma. These receptors' targets are unknown. Here immunoSEQ multiplex PCR was the method, and the copy in TCRdb shows in-frame clones only, minus some. The sample holds fewer than 45,000 clones; about 79% are singletons and the top ten take around 6.9%. Sequences were derived from PBMCs, sampled from a glioma patient whose treatment included an IDH1 peptide vaccine. Receptors originate from a woman aged 40 to 50 with glioma. Some clones in this sample may be carry-over from other donors' samples. Both conserved end residues are part of each CDR3.

TRBV5-1 | CASSPASGGYTDTQYF
TRBV29-1 | CSVRGLAGVNTGELFF
TRBV7-2 | CASSSEGFSRTEAFF
TRBV2 | CALAANLNTEAFF
TRBV6-5 | CASSSYGLAGRYEQYF
TRBV9 | CASSLTGQLSYEQYF
TRBV5-1 | CASSLAGVSPEAFF
TRBV7-8 | CASSSLQGGGYTF
TRBV27 | CASSLSVQETQYF
TRBV5-5 | CASSPDSFDNQPQHF
TRBV4-1 | CASSQDARFRNEQFF
TRBV10-3 | CAISESETSQNEQFF
TRBV5-1 | CASSFFGAIEQYF
TRBV5-1 | CASSAGQASYNEQFF
TRBV7-2 | CASSPTLAGVGTDTQYF
TRBV10-3 | CAIRSDRSSYEQYF
TRBV4-3 | CASSQDQELGYGNTIYF
TRBV5-1 | CASSLSLAGKNEQFF
TRBV28 | CASSLKKAGAEAFF
TRBV27 | CASSLSSGTGDRTQYF
TRBV27 | CASRAGRTGNQPQHF
TRBV30 | CAWTPHPHSYEQYF
TRBV18 | CASSGGLAKDTQYF
TRBV19 | CASKNLNTQYF
TRBV9 | CASSGGTSGLTDTQYF
TRBV9 | CASSPISGGTEAFF
TRBV27 | CASSLSGGRVNTEAFF
TRBV5-1 | CASSLSQGGYGYTF
TRBV10-1 | CASSVGSRTDTQYF
TRBV29-1 | CSVECKEYLNTEAFF
TRBV7-6 | CASSYGQRETQYF
TRBV27 | CASSLPPYSGANVLTF
TRBV7-9 | CASSPPVIEGNTGELFF
TRBV30 | CAWSDGTGAEKLFF
TRBV4-1 | CASSQVYEKLFF
TRBV7-2 | CASRDRVGTDTQYF
TRBV5-6 | CASSSQGAGKTQYF
TRBV2 | CASSEHGRGDTQYF
TRBV7-2 | CASRLHSGTEAFF
TRBV14 | CASSPLGRTEAFF
TRBV5-5 | CASSSAAQGAIGQPQHF
TRBV11-1 | CASSPKWGDRASYEQYF
TRBV10-3 | CATLPGRGRGEQYF
TRBV15 | CATSPSAGHTGELFF
TRBV10-3 | CAIRGQGGGTDTQYF
TRBV4-2 | CASSQANSHGYTF
TRBV27 | CASSLSFLSYEQYF
TRBV7-8 | CASSFKAHSEAFF
TRBV6-5 | CASSPALLAGGIRFF
TRBV5-1 | CASSLGGTSGGTDTQYF
TRBV4-3 | CASSQGVIGQGFRKLFF
TRBV7-9 | CASSLIGRDGNQPQHF
TRBV20-1 | CSALDTGELFF
TRBV6-5 | CASSYSGTGDTGELFF
TRBV15 | CATSRGTSGYTGELFF
TRBV19 | CASSINRRLLNEQFF